The text below deals with one T cell receptor beta chain. This sample is part of a study of shared clonotypes between healthy human individuals. Assay used: immunoSEQ multiplex PCR; TCRdb lists only in-frame clones, some missing. The sample contains a few million clones, 93% of which appear only once. Deletions cut 0 bases from V and 5 bases from J, with 10 bases between. Germline V gives CDR1 LGHNA, CDR2 YSLEER. The CDR3 length is 14 residues. Naive CD8 cells lacked CD45RO, underwent positive selection for CCR7 and left out terminally differentiated effector memory CD45RA+ cells. The chain uses TRBV4-3 and TRBJ1-2; D gene unclear. This clonotype originated in a man between 18 and 29 years old in good health. Some clones in this sample may be carry-over from other donors' samples. Material for sequencing was naive CD8+ T cells from PBMCs. Written as DNA, the CDR3 is TGCGCCAGCAGCCAAGACCCGTCCTTGTATGGCTACACCTTC. It translates to CASSQDPSLYGYTF.